The rows below give T cell receptor beta chains drawn from one sample of a study of blood T cell repertoires in COVID-19. This table comes from immunoSEQ multiplex PCR, and its TCRdb copy is limited to in-frame clones, with some not included. The sample has fewer than 250,000 clones, 80% to 85% seen once; the top ten hold roughly a tenth. Sequenced material: peripheral blood. These receptors were taken from a woman of 80 years or more with COVID-19, enrolled during active disease. CDR3s include the opening cysteine and the closing phenylalanine or tryptophan.

v_gene | CDR3aa
TRBV7-9 | CASSYRGEAFF
TRBV6-2/TRBV6-3 | CASSYGRESTYNSPLHF
TRBV7-2 | CASSPTSGYQETQYF
TRBV9 | CASSVAEGSRDTQYF
TRBV29-1 | CSVGRGGASNEKLFF
TRBV6-5 | CASSLWPEAFF
TRBV15 | CATSRAFATGTTEAFF
TRBV4-1 | CASRPAGTSVGEPFF
TRBV7-2 | CASSLHQMNTEAFF
TRBV27 | CASSLYTGIPLNSPLHF
TRBV5-5 | CASSLFGTGDAKNIQYF